This T cell receptor (beta chain) was profiled in a study of Ad26.COV2.S vaccination and SARS-CoV-2 variants. Across the whole study: Donor got 5x10^10 or 1x10^11 viral particles of Ad26.COV2.S.

This clone appeared a single time. Its cognate antigen is unknown. Treatment described: around 19 received Ad26.COV2.S at low or high dose, single or two shots; about 5 received placebo; per-sample allocation not given. The samples were gathered on day 63 after the first injection of vaccine or placebo. The germline V gene has CDR1 SGHTA and CDR2 FQGNSA. The germline V and J ends were trimmed by 0 bases and 1 base, with 10 bases remaining between them. The CDR3 loop spans 16 amino acids. Regarding the study as a whole: Total responses of T cells may have been underestimated by the analyses of TCR breadth and depth.

Sequencing used immunoSEQ multiplex PCR; TCRdb keeps in-frame clones, though not all of them. The sample lists about 500,000 clones, roughly nine tenths occurring once. Material: peripheral blood, obtained in a trial of Ad26.COV2.S vaccine versus placebo. This TCR came from a person between 18 and 65 years old who received the Ad26.COV2.S COVID-19 vaccine or a placebo. The V and J genes are TRBV7-2 and TRBJ1-5; D is undetermined. CDR3 in DNA: TGTGCCAGCAGCTTAGCGGCAGGTATGAGCAATCAGCCCCAGCATTTT. The encoded protein is CASSLAAGMSNQPQHF.